The T cell receptor beta chain under discussion was sequenced for a study of shared T cell receptors in the human thymus. TCRdb's table, derived via immunoSEQ multiplex PCR, lists solely in-frame clones and lacks some. The sample records hundreds of thousands of clones, around 87% being singletons. The CDR3 is 17 amino acids. This sample also appeared in a second study, on human thymus T cells. From that study: Surgeons resected thymus tissue during corrective heart surgery. What appeared biased in thymic and blood repertoires was the usage of V and J genes. What related research reported was that thymic repertoires overlapped highly among unrelated individuals.

V is TRBV21-1 and J is TRBJ2-7; the D call in the table, TRBD1, was not verified against the DNA. TRBV21-1 is an annotated pseudogene. The clonotype originates from a boy under two years old with a congenital heart defect. Sequenced: thymocytes. The CDR3 is CASSILHRDRAYYEQYF. The CDR3 DNA follows: TGTGCCAGCAGCATCCTCCACCGGGACAGGGCCTACTACGAGCAGTACTTC.